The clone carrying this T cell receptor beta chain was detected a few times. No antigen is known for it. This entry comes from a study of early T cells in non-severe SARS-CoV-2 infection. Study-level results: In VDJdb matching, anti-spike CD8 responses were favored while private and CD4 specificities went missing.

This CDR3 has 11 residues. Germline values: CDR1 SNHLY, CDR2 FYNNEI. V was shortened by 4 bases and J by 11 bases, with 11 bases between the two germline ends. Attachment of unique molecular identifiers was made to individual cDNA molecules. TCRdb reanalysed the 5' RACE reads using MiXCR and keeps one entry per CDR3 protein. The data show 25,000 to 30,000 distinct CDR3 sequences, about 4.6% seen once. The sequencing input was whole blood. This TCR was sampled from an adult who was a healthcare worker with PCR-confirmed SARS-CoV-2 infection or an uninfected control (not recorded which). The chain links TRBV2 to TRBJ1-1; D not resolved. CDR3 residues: CASSAYGDAFF. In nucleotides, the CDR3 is TGTGCCAGCAGTGCCTATGGCGACGCTTTCTTT.